The present T cell receptor beta chain was sequenced within a study of OX40 agonist ivuxolimab in advanced cancers. Produced via immunoSEQ multiplex PCR; TCRdb's table is partial and in-frame only. The sample lists approximately 70,000 clones, roughly 81% occurring once. This TCR came from an adult with an advanced solid tumor such as melanoma, head and neck, liver or kidney cancer. This specimen consisted of CD4+ or CD8+ T cells sorted from blood, obtained in a trial of the OX40 agonist ivuxolimab.

In DNA, the CDR3 is TGTGCCAGCAGTGGTCAGGGGGTCAATCAGCCCCAGCATTTT. Translation: CASSGQGVNQPQHF. This chain uses TRBV6-5 with TRBJ1-5; 7 nucleotides match TRBD1. CDR1 and CDR2 from the germline V gene are MNHEY and SVGAGI. This CDR3 region has 14 residues. J gave up 3 bases and V 5 bases, and 4 bases lay outside the gene matches.